This T cell receptor (beta chain) was captured in a study of molecular identifiers for immune sequencing clone quantification. General study results and limits: It was shown that clones above 20 RNA copies held over 99% of effector molecules, but under 1% in naive cells. Spiked Jurkat TCR RNA originating from one cell could reportedly be identified amid more than 800,000 naive cells.

Worth noting for this clonotype: Its antigen is not identified. This sequence may be a read error, since a much larger clone differs from it by one base.

This CDR3 contains 16 residues. V gave up 6 bases and J gave up 5 bases; unmatched junction bases: 15. The germline gives CDR1 MNHEY, CDR2 SVGAGI. From the PCR reads, TCRdb called clonotypes with MiXCR, one entry per CDR3 protein. The profile covers about 510,000 distinct CDR3 sequences, with less than 30% appearing a single time and roughly 0.79% taken by the ten largest. The specimen was naive CD8+ T cells from blood, with Jurkat cell RNA spiked in. Subset in this sample: FACS-sorted CD8+CD4-CCR7+CD45RA+ naive T cells. The receptor comes from a human donor in good health. Some libraries in this study had Jurkat cell RNA spiked in. The genes are TRBV6-5 and TRBJ2-7, with 8 bases lining up with TRBD2. Here the CDR3 reads CASSLSTSVRVDEQYF. CDR3 nucleotide sequence: TGTGCCAGCAGCTTATCGACTAGCGTGAGGGTCGACGAGCAGTACTTC.